This T cell receptor (beta chain) was captured in a study of T cell responses to AZD1222 COVID-19 vaccine. Looking at the study overall: Second doses were pooled across both intervals (about 4 or about 12 weeks).

Study results and caveats: White British people made up most donors, females outnumbered males, and clonal diversity was possibly underestimated. Along spike, vaccine-associated CD4 TCRs were found throughout, with dominance at 160-218 and 743-854. Two AZD1222 doses significantly raised spike-specific TCR breadth and depth over controls.

Regarding this clone: Its target is unknown.

TCRdb keeps only in-frame clones here, not all; method: immunoSEQ multiplex PCR. The repertoire has about 68,000 clones, approximately 80% of them found once; the top ten carry roughly 12%. Trimming left V 6 bases short and J 4 bases short, with 16 bases between. This CDR3 is 15 amino acids long. Germline V lookup: CDR1 KGHSH, CDR2 LQKENI. The sequence came from an adult in good health. V gene TRBV18 combines with J gene TRBJ1-5; D possibly corresponds to TRBD1 (6 bases). The specimen comprised peripheral blood, sampled on day 0 of AZD1222 vaccination. CDR3 DNA: TGTGCCAGCTCGCCTTCGTGGACAGATAATCAGCCCCAGCATTTT. Protein product: CASSPSWTDNQPQHF.